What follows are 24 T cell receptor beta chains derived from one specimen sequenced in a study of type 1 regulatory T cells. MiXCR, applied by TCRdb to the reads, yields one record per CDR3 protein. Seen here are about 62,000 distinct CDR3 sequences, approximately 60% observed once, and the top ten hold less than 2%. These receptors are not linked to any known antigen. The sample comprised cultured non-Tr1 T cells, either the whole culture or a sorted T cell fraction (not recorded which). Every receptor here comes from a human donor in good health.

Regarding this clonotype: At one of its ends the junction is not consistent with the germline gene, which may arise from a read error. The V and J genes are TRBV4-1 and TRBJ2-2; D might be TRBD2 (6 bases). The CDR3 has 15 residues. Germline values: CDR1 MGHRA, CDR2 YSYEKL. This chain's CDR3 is CASSQDYPNTGGLFF. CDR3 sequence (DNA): TGCGCCAGCAGCCAAGACTATCCGAACACCGGGGGGCTGTTTTTT.

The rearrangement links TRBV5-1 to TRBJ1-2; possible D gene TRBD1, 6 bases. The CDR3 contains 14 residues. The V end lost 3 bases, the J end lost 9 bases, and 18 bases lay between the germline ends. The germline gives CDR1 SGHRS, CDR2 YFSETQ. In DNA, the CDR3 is TGCGCCAGCAGCTCGGGGGCGGCGAGGGACCGCTACACCTTC. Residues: CASSSGAARDRYTF.

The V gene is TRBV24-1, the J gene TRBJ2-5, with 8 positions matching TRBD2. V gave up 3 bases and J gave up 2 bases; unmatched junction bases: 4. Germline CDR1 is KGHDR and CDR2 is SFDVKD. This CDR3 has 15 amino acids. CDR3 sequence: CATSDPTSGQETQYF. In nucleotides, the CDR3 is TGTGCCACCAGTGATCCCACTAGCGGACAAGAGACCCAGTACTTC.

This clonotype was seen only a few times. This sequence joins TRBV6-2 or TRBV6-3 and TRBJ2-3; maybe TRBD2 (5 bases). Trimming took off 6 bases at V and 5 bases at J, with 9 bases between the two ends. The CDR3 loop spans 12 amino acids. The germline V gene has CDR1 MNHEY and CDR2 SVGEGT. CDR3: CASRVGKDTQYF. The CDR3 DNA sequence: TGTGCCAGCAGAGTCGGGAAAGATACGCAGTATTTT.

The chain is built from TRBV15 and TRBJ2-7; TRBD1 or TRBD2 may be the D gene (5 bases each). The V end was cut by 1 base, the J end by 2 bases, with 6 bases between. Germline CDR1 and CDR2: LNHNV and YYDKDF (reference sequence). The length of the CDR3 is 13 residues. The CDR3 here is CATSRAGPYEQYF. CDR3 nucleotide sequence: TGTGCCACCAGCAGAGCGGGGCCCTACGAGCAGTACTTC.

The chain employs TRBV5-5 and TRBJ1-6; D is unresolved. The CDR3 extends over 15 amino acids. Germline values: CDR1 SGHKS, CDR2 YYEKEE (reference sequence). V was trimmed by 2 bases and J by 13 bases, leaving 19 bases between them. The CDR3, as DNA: TGTGCCAGCAGCTTTCTGGACGTCCCTACACCCCCCCTCCACTTT. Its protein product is CASSFLDVPTPPLHF.

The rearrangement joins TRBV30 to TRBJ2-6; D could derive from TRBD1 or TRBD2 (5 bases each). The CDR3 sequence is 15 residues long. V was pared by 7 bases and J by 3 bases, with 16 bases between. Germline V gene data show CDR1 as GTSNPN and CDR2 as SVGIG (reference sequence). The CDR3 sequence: CAYGQGDGGANVLTF. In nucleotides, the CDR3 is TGTGCCTACGGGCAGGGAGATGGTGGGGCCAACGTCCTGACTTTC.

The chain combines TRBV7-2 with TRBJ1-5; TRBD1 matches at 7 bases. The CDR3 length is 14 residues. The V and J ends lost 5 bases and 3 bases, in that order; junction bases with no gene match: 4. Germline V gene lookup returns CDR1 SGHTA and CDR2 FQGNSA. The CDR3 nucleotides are TGTGCCAGCAGCCCACAGGGGCCCAATCAGCCCCAGCATTTT. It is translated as CASSPQGPNQPQHF.

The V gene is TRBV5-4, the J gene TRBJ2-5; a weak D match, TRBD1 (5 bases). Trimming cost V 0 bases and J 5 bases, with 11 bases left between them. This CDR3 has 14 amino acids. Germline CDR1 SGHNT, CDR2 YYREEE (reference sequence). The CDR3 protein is CASSLDQGVETQYF. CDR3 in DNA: TGTGCCAGCAGCTTGGATCAGGGTGTGGAGACCCAGTACTTC.

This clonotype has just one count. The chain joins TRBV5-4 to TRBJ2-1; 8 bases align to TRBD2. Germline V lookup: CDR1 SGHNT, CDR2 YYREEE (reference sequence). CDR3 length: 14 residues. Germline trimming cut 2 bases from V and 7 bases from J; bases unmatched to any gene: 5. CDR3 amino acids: CASSLAGVFNEQFF. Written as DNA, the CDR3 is TGTGCCAGCAGCTTAGCGGGAGTGTTTAATGAGCAGTTCTTC.

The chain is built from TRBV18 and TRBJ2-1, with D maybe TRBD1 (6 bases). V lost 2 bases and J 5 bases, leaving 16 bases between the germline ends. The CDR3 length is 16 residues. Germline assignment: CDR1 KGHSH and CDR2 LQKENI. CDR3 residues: CASSPVIGTKNNEQFF. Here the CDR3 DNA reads TGTGCCAGCTCACCAGTAATTGGGACAAAGAACAATGAGCAGTTCTTC.

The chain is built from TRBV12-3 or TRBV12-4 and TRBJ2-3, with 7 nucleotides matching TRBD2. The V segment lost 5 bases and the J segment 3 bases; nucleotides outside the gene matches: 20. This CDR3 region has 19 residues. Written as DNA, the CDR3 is TGTGCCAGCAGTCCCCGAGAGCCCGGCGGGAGCCCCTATACAGATACGCAGTATTTT. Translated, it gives CASSPREPGGSPYTDTQYF.

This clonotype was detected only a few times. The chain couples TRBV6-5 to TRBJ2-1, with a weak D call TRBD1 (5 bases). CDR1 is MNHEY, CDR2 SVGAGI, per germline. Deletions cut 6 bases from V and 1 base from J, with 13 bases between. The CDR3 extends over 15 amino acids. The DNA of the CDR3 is TGTGCCAGCAGAACAGCCAGGGTTTCCTACAATGAGCAGTTCTTC. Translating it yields CASRTARVSYNEQFF.

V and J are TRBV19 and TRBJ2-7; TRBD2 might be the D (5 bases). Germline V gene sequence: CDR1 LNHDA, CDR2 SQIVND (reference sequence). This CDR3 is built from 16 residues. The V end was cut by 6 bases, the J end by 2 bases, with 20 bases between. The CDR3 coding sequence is TGTGCCAGTAGCTTAAGCTCGACACGGGGTCCCTACGAGCAGTACTTC. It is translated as CASSLSSTRGPYEQYF.

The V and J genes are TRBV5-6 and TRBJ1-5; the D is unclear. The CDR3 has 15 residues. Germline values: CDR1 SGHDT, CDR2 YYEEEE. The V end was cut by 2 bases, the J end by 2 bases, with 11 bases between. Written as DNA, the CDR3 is TGTGCCAGCAGCTTCTTCCCGGGAGGCAATCAGCCCCAGCATTTT. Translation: CASSFFPGGNQPQHF.

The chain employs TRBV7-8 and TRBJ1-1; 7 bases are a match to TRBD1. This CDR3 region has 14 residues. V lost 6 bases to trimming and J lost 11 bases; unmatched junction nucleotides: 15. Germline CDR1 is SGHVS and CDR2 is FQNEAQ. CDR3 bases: TGTGCCAGCAGTTCGTCTCCTAGGGGGCGTGGGGCTTTCTTT. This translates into CASSSSPRGRGAFF.

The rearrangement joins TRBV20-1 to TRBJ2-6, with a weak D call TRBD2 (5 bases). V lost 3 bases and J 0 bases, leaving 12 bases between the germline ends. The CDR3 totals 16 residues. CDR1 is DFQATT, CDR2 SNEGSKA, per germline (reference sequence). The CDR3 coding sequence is TGCAGTGCTAGCCCCCCGGGGAGCTCTGGGGCCAACGTCCTGACTTTC. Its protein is CSASPPGSSGANVLTF.

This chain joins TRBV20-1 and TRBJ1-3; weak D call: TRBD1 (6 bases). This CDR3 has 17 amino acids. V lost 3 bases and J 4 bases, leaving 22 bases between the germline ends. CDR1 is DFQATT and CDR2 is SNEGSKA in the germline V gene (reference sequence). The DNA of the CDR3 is TGCAGTGCTAGGGAACCTCCCGGACAGAATTTGGGAAACACCATATATTTT. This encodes CSAREPPGQNLGNTIYF.

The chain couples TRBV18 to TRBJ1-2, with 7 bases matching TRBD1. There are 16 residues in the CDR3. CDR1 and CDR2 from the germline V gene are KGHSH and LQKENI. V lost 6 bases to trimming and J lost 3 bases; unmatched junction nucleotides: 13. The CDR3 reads CASSRGLRDSDYGYTF. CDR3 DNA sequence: TGTGCCAGCTCGCGCGGCTTGAGGGACAGCGACTATGGCTACACCTTC.

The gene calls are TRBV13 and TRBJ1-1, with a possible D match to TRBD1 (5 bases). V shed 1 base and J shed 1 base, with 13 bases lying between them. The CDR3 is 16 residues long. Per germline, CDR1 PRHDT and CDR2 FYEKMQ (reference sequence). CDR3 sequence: CASSLDLGGANTEAFF. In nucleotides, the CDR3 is TGTGCCAGCAGCTTAGATCTTGGAGGGGCGAACACTGAAGCTTTCTTT.

Here the CDR3 reads CSAVGGNTEAFF. In DNA, the CDR3 is TGCAGTGCGGTCGGGGGGAACACTGAAGCTTTCTTT. J is TRBJ1-1 and V is TRBV20-1; maybe TRBD1 (5 bases). CDR1 DFQATT and CDR2 SNEGSKA come from the germline V gene (reference sequence). The V and J ends lost 6 bases and 1 base respectively, with 9 bases between them. The CDR3 covers 12 residues.

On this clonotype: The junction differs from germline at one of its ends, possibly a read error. For the CDR3, the DNA is TGTGCCAGCTCACCAATGAACAGCGGGGAGCTGTTTTTT. It encodes CASSPMNSGELFF. The chain recombines TRBV18 with TRBJ2-2; D gene ambiguous. Germline CDR1 KGHSH, CDR2 LQKENI. The CDR3 consists of 13 residues.

The CDR3 DNA is TGTGCCAGCAGTTTATCGACCCCCTACGAGCAGTACTTC. Translating it yields CASSLSTPYEQYF. The chain links TRBV28 to TRBJ2-7; D uncertain. The CDR3 sequence is 13 residues long. In germline, CDR1 is MDHEN, CDR2 SYDVKM. V lost 1 base to trimming and J lost 2 bases, with 6 bases between them.

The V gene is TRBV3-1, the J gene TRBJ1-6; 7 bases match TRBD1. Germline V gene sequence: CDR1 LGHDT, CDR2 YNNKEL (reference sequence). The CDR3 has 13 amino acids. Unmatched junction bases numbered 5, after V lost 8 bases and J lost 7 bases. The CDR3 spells CASRGTENSPLHF. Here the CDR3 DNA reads TGTGCCAGCCGAGGGACAGAAAATTCACCCCTCCACTTT.